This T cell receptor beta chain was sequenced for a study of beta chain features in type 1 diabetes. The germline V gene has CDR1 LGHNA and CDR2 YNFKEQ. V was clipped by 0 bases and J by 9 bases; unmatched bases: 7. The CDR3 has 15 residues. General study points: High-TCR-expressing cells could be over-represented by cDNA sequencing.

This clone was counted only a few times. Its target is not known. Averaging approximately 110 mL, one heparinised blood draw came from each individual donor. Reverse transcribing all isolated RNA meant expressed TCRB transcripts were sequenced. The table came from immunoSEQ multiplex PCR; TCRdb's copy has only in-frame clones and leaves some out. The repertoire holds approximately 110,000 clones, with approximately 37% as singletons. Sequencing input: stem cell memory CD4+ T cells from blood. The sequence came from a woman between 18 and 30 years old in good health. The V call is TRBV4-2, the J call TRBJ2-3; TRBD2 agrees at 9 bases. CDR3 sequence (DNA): TGTGCCAGCAGCCAAGATCGCGGGAGGGAGGCCACGCAGTATTTT. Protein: CASSQDRGREATQYF.